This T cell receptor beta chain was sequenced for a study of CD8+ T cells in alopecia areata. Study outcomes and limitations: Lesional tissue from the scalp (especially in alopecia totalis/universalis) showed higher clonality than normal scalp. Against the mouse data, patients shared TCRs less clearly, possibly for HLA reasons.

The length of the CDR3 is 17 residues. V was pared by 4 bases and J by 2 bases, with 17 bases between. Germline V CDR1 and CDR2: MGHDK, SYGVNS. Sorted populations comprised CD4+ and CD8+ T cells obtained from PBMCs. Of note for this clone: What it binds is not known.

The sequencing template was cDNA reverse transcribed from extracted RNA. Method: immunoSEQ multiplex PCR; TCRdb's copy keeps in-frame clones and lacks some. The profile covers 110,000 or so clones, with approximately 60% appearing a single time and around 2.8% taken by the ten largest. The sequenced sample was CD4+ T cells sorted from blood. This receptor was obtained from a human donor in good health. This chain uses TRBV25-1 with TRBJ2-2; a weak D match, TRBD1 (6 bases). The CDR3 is CASSVLGGSLNTGELFF. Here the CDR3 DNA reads TGTGCCAGCAGTGTGCTAGGGGGTAGCTTAAACACCGGGGAGCTGTTTTTT. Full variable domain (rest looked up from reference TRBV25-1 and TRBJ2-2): EADIYQTPRYLVIGTGKKITLECSQTMGHDKMYWYQQDPGMELHLIHYSYGVNSTEKGDLSSESTVSRIRTEHFPLTLESARPSHTSQYLCASSVLGGSLNTGELFFGEGSRLTVL.